Described below is a single T cell receptor beta chain sequence and its context. This specimen belongs to a study of glioma-infiltrating T cells after dendritic cell vaccination. Study details: Monocyte-derived dendritic cells, cultured 6 to 7 days with IL-4 and GM-CSF, were pulsed with autologous tumor lysate.

Time point reported: after dendritic cell vaccination, including at tumor progression/relapse. Trimming cost V 4 bases and J 5 bases, with 11 bases left between them. CDR3 length: 13 amino acids. Germline CDR1 and CDR2: ENHRY and SYGVKD. Amplification used 60 V beta primers and 13 J beta primers. Produced via immunoSEQ multiplex PCR; TCRdb's table is partial and in-frame only. Of about 50,000 clones in the sample, around 89% are singletons; the top ten hold 5.3%. Here the sequenced sample was blood, taken after dendritic cell vaccination. The chain employs TRBV10-3 and TRBJ1-1, with TRBD1 as a possible D gene (6 bases). The receptor was isolated from a human donor with glioblastoma. CDR3 amino acids: CAISVGGGTEAFF. DNA of the CDR3: TGTGCCATCAGTGTAGGGGGGGGGACTGAAGCTTTCTTT.